A selection of T cell receptor beta chains follows, all from one sample in a study of cytomegalovirus exposure and HLA in healthy donors. Sequenced by immunoSEQ multiplex PCR; TCRdb stores in-frame clones only, minus some. In the table there are some 120,000 clones, over 65% of which are singletons. Source material: PBMCs. Every receptor here comes from a man aged 18 to 30 in good health and CMV-seronegative. Each CDR3 is given with its conserved first and last residue. The D gene is left open where the match is weak. The listing skips clone size in some rows; elsewhere it reads once, few, many or a size class.

clone_size d_call j_call v_call cdr3_nt cdr3_aa
. TRBD1 TRBJ2-2 TRBV9 TGTGCCAGCAGCCCCTGGACAGGGAACACCGGGGAGCTGTTTTTT CASSPWTGNTGELFF
. TRBD2 TRBJ2-2 TRBV29-1 TGCAGCGCCGGGGGGGCACACGCGAACACCGGGGAGCTGTTTTTT CSAGGAHANTGELFF
. TRBD2 TRBJ2-3 TRBV6-5 TGTGCCAGCAACCCTGGGACTAGCGGGGCTGATACGCAGTATTTT CASNPGTSGADTQYF
. . TRBJ1-6 TRBV6-5 TGTGCCACCCGTCTATATACCGATTCACCCCTCCACTTT CATRLYTDSPLHF
. TRBD2 TRBJ2-1 TRBV6-4 TGTGCCAGCAGGCTTAATAGCGGGGGATATGAGCAGTTCTTC CASRLNSGGYEQFF
few . TRBJ1-6 TRBV7-9 TGTGCCAGCAGCTTTCCCGGCCGGGACTTTGGATCACCCCTCCACTTT CASSFPGRDFGSPLHF
. TRBD1 TRBJ2-3 TRBV7-2 TGTGCCAGCAGCTCACCCACCTGGACAGGCCCCACAGATACGCAGTATTTT CASSSPTWTGPTDTQYF
. . TRBJ1-1 TRBV7-3 TGTGCCAGCAGCTTAACCATTAACACTGAAGCTTTCTTT CASSLTINTEAFF
. . TRBJ2-7 TRBV5-8 TGTGCCAGCAGCCCCAGGAACGAGCAGTACTTC CASSPRNEQYF
. TRBD1 TRBJ1-4 TRBV29-1 TGCAGCGTTGGGGGACAGGGAATAGGGGAAAAACTGTTTTTT CSVGGQGIGEKLFF
. TRBD2 TRBJ2-7 TRBV19 TGTGCCAGTAGTCCCAAGGCTAGCGGGGGGGTGCGTTACGAGCAGTACTTC CASSPKASGGVRYEQYF
. TRBD1 TRBJ1-1 TRBV19 TGTGCCAGTAGTTCCGGGACAGGGGGCCTTACTGAAGCTTTCTTT CASSSGTGGLTEAFF
. . TRBJ2-6 TRBV25-1 TGTGCCAGCACAGGGGCCTCTGGGGCCAACGTCCTGACTTTC CASTGASGANVLTF
. TRBD2 TRBJ2-3 TRBV7-2 TGTGCCAGCAGCTCCCTTTGGAGAATAGCGGGGCCCACAGATACGCAGTATTTT CASSSLWRIAGPTDTQYF
few . TRBJ2-6 TRBV19 TGTGCCAGTAGTATAAGGCAGGGTGCTTCTGGGGCCAACGTCCTGACTTTC CASSIRQGASGANVLTF
. . TRBJ2-1 TRBV6-5 TGTGCCAGCAGTTACTCCGGACAACACAACAATGAGCAGTTCTTC CASSYSGQHNNEQFF
. . TRBJ2-3 TRBV9 TGTGCCAGCAGCGTAGGGCCTCGCACAGATACGCAGTATTTT CASSVGPRTDTQYF
. . TRBJ1-4 TRBV19 TGTGCCACCCGGAGACCGAATGAAAAACTGTTTTTT CATRRPNEKLFF
. . TRBJ1-1 TRBV2 TGTGCCAGCAGTCTAGCAGGGGTGACTGAAGCTTTCTTT CASSLAGVTEAFF
. . TRBJ2-7 TRBV6-1 TGTGCCAGCAGCGAAAGGGGGGGGCCCTCCTACGAGCAGTACTTC CASSERGGPSYEQYF
. . TRBJ2-3 TRBV15 TGTGCCACCAGCAGACTTCCCTTCACAGATACGCAGTATTTT CATSRLPFTDTQYF
once . TRBJ2-7 TRBV6-1 TGTGCCAGCAGTCTACAGGGTTGGTCCTACGAGCAGTACTTC CASSLQGWSYEQYF
. TRBD2 TRBJ2-1 TRBV5-1 TGCGCCAGCAGCTCGGCGGGGGGAGGGTACAATGAGCAGTTCTTC CASSSAGGGYNEQFF
. TRBD1 TRBJ2-6 TRBV5-6 TGTGCCAGCAGCTTAGGACAGGGGACTCTAAAGGCCAACGTCCTGACTTTC CASSLGQGTLKANVLTF
. . TRBJ1-5 TRBV29-1 TGCAGCGTTTTGCAGGCTAATGACCAGCCCCAGCATTTT CSVLQANDQPQHF
few TRBD1 TRBJ2-7 TRBV7-9 TGTGCCAGCAGCCGAGGGACAGCCTACGAGCAGTACTTC CASSRGTAYEQYF
. TRBD2 TRBJ2-7 TRBV18 TGTGCCAGCTCCCCTTCTACCGGGGGGATCTCCTACGAGCAGTACTTC CASSPSTGGISYEQYF
. . TRBJ2-7 TRBV28 TGTGCCAGCAGTTTAGAACAGGGAAGTATGTACGAGCAGTACTTC CASSLEQGSMYEQYF
. TRBD1 TRBJ2-5 TRBV6-6 TGTGCCAGCAGTAGGACAGGGGGGGAGCAGTACTTC CASSRTGGEQYF
. . TRBJ1-1 TRBV12-5 TGTGCTAGTGGTTTGGTACTTGGAGGGGCACACACTGAAGCTTTCTTT CASGLVLGGAHTEAFF
. . TRBJ1-1 TRBV4-3 TGCGCCAGCAGCAGAGGCGTTGTGAACACTGAAGCTTTCTTT CASSRGVVNTEAFF
once . TRBJ1-6 TRBV5-4 TGTGCCAGCAGCCTTGGCGGAGGGAATTCACCCCTCCACTTT CASSLGGGNSPLHF
few . TRBJ2-2 TRBV27 TGTGCCAGCAGTTTATATTTTAGCGCGAACACCGGGGAGCTGTTTTTT CASSLYFSANTGELFF
. TRBD2 TRBJ2-3 TRBV4-3 TGCGCCAGCAGCCAAGACTTGCGGGGGGGGGCAGATACGCAGTATTTT CASSQDLRGGADTQYF
. . TRBJ2-7 TRBV11-2 TGTGCCAGCAGCTCTAGGGGGTTCGGCTACGAGCAGTACTTC CASSSRGFGYEQYF
. . TRBJ2-7 TRBV7-8 TGTGCCAGCAGCTTAGAAGTGGGGCTAGTCTACGAGCAGTACTTC CASSLEVGLVYEQYF
. . TRBJ2-3 TRBV25-1 TGTGCCAGCAGTGAAAATGTAGGGGGTTATACAGATACGCAGTATTTT CASSENVGGYTDTQYF
. TRBD1 TRBJ1-2 TRBV19 TGTGCCAGTAGTATTCGAGACAGGGGCTATGGCTACACCTTC CASSIRDRGYGYTF
. . TRBJ2-1 TRBV6-5 TGTGCCAGCAAGGACAATCTATACAATGAGCAGTTCTTC CASKDNLYNEQFF
. TRBD1 TRBJ2-2 TRBV5-1 TGCGCCAGCAGCTTCCAGGGGGCGACCGGGGAGCTGTTTTTT CASSFQGATGELFF